This T cell receptor beta chain was profiled in a study of T cells in Graves' hyperthyroidism and ophthalmopathy. TCR beta CDR3 sequences were amplified from RNA transcripts. HTBI primers were used for first-round RT-PCR of the TCR CDR3. TCRdb reprocessed the multiplex PCR reads via MiXCR and lists one record per CDR3 protein. This table has 500,000 to 750,000 distinct CDR3 sequences, about 45% appearing once. The CDR3 covers 18 residues. Germline values: CDR1 SNHLY, CDR2 FYNNEI. V gave up 2 bases and J gave up 1 base; unmatched junction bases: 12. The sequenced sample consisted of peripheral blood or thyroid tissue (not recorded which). The sequence was obtained from a young woman with Graves' hyperthyroidism. The chain recombines TRBV2 with TRBJ2-3; TRBD1 agrees at 7 bases. The CDR3 sequence is CASSEQLQTGTGTDTQYF. The CDR3 bases are TGTGCCAGCAGTGAACAACTCCAGACAGGGACGGGCACAGATACGCAGTATTTT. Based on the CDR3 plus reference TRBV2 and TRBJ2-3, the full variable domain is EPEVTQTPSHQVTQMGQEVILRCVPISNHLYFYWYRQILGQKVEFLVSFYNNEISEKSEIFDDQFSVERPDGSNFTLKIRSTKLEDSAMYFCASSEQLQTGTGTDTQYFGPGTRLTVL.